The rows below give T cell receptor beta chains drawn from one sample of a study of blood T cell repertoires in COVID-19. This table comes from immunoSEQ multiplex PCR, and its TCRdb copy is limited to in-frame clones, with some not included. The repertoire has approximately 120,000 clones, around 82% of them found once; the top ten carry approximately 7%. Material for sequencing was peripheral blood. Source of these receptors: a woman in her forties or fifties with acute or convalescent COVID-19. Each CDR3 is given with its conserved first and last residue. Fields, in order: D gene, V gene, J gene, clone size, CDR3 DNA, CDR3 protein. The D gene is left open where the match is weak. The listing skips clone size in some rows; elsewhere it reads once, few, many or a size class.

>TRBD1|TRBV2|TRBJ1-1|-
TGTGCCAGCAGTGAAAGGCCCGCAGGGGGCACTGAAGCTTTCTTT
CASSERPAGGTEAFF
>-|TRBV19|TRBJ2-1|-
TGTGCCAGTAGTATAGGGAGGGGACCCAGCTCCTACAATGAGCAGTTCTTC
CASSIGRGPSSYNEQFF
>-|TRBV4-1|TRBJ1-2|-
TGCGCCAGCAGCTACGACAGGACAACGAACTATGGCTACACCTTC
CASSYDRTTNYGYTF
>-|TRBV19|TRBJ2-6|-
TGTGCGTCAGGGGCTGGGGCCAACGTCCTGACTTTC
CASGAGANVLTF
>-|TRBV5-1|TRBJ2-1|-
TGCGCCAGCAGCTTTTCGCTAATGACAGGTACCTACAATGAGCAGTTCTTC
CASSFSLMTGTYNEQFF
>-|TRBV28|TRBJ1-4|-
TGTGCCAGCAGCTTAGTATTGGTCTGGGGCGGTGAAAAACTGTTTTTT
CASSLVLVWGGEKLFF
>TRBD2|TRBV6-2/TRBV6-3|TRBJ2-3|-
TGTGCCAGCAGTTACTCCCGCGCCAGCGGGGGGGTGTCTAGCACAGATACGCAGTATTTT
CASSYSRASGGVSSTDTQYF
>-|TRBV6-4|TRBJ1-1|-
TGTGCCAGCGGACTTACAGAAAACACTGAAGCTTTCTTT
CASGLTENTEAFF
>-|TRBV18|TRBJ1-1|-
TGTGCCAGCCAAGCCCGGGGAATGAACACTGAAGCTTTCTTT
CASQARGMNTEAFF
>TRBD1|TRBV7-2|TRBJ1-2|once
TGTGCCAGCAGCATGGCCGGGACAGGGGCTATAGGGGCAGGCGGCTACACCTTC
CASSMAGTGAIGAGGYTF
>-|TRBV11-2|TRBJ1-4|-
TGTGCCAGCAGCTTGGGGAGAATAGGCGAAAAACTGTTTTTT
CASSLGRIGEKLFF
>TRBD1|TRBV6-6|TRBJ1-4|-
TGTGCCAGCAGGCCTGCTTCAGGGGGTGTGGATGAAAAACTGTTTTTT
CASRPASGGVDEKLFF
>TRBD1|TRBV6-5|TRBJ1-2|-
TGTGCCAGCAGGCCCGGGACAGGGGGCTACACCTTC
CASRPGTGGYTF
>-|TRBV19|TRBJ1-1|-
TGTGCCAGTAGTCAGACAATTGGGACTGAAGCTTTCTTT
CASSQTIGTEAFF
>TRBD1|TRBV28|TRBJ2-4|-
TGTGCCAGCAGTTCCCAGGGGGCCCTTAGGGTTAATTGGTACTTC
CASSSQGALRVNWYF
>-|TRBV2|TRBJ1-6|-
TGTGCCAGCAGGGACAGCTCCTATAATTCACCCCTCCACTTT
CASRDSSYNSPLHF
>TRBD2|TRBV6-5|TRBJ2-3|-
TGTGCCAGCAGTCCCTCGACTAGCGGGGGTAAGGGGCAGTATTTT
CASSPSTSGGKGQYF
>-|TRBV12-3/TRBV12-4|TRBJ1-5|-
TGTGCCAGCAGCGAGGGTACTGAGCCCCAGCATTTT
CASSEGTEPQHF
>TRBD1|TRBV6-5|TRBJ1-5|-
TGTGCCAGCAGGACAGGGCATAGCAATCAGCCCCAGCATTTT
CASRTGHSNQPQHF
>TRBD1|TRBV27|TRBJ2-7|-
TGTGCCAGCAGCCTCCGGGACAGGGGCCCCTACGAGCAGTACTTC
CASSLRDRGPYEQYF
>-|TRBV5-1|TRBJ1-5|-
TGCGCCAGCAGCTTGGGGTCAGTAAATCAGCCCCAGCATTTT
CASSLGSVNQPQHF
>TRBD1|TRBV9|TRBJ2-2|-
TGTGCCAGCAGCGTACGACAGGGATCGGGCACCGGGGAGCTGTTTTTT
CASSVRQGSGTGELFF
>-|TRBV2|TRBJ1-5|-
TGTGCCAGCTCCCAAGAAGGGGGGGACCAGCCCCAGCATTTT
CASSQEGGDQPQHF
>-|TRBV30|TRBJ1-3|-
TGTGCCTGGACGGGTAAAGGCGCGGCCTTCTCTGGAAACACCATATATTTT
CAWTGKGAAFSGNTIYF
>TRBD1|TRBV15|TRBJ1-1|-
TGTGCCACCAGCAGGGACAGGGGAGCTGAAGCTTTCTTT
CATSRDRGAEAFF
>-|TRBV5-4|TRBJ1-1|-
TGTGCCAGCCGCCCGGGGGTGAACACTGAAGCTTTCTTT
CASRPGVNTEAFF
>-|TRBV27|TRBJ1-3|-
TGTGCCAGCAGCACCCTTGGCGGGGCGGACACCATATATTTT
CASSTLGGADTIYF
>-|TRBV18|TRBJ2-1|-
TGTGCCAGCTCCTCCGGCAATGAGCAGTTCTTC
CASSSGNEQFF
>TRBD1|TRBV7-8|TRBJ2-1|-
TGTGCCAGCAGCTTAGGGCCCTGGACAGGGGGCAATGAGCAGTTCTTC
CASSLGPWTGGNEQFF
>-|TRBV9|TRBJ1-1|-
TGTGCCAGCAGCGTAGGGCTCCCGGGCACTGAAGCTTTCTTT
CASSVGLPGTEAFF